Described below is a single T cell receptor beta chain sequence and its context. Original processing methods: Reference gene primer amplification yielded estimated nucleated cell counts. The repertoire was sequenced with immunoSEQ multiplex PCR; TCRdb's copy has only in-frame clones and lacks some. V, J and clone size derive from that table, while D and trimming were established from the DNA sequence. The table includes more than 300,000 clones, 88% detected once. These data belong to a study of blood T cell repertoires in COVID-19. The wider study: The United States, Italy and Spain were the sources of the acute and convalescent COVID-19 samples.

Germline lookup yields CDR1 MNHEY and CDR2 SVGAGI. This CDR3 is 16 amino acids long. V lost 2 bases to trimming and J lost 4 bases; unmatched junction nucleotides: 10. Sequenced: PBMCs or T cells enriched from blood (not recorded which). The source of this sequence is a woman between 18 and 29 years old who had recovered from COVID-19. The J gene is TRBJ1-1, the V gene TRBV6-5; 7 nucleotides align to TRBD1. CDR3 sequence: CASSYPAEWDSTEAFF. CDR3 DNA sequence: TGTGCCAGCAGTTACCCCGCCGAGTGGGACAGCACTGAAGCTTTCTTT.